One sample yielded the 15 T cell receptor beta chains listed below, sequenced in a study of T cell changes during pregnancy in multiple sclerosis. The table came from immunoSEQ multiplex PCR; TCRdb's copy has only in-frame clones and leaves some out. The data show some 100,000 clones, around nine tenths seen once. The material sequenced was peripheral blood, taken in the second trimester of pregnancy. These receptors were obtained from a female donor with multiple sclerosis, enrolled in a pregnancy study.

The chain employs TRBV7-8 and TRBJ1-2, with 8 bases matching TRBD1. V shed 2 bases, J shed 4 bases, and the junction held 9 bases outside the gene matches. Germline lookup yields CDR1 SGHVS and CDR2 FQNEAQ. The length of the CDR3 is 16 residues. CDR3 region: CASSLSSDRVIYGYTF. CDR3 coding DNA: TGTGCCAGCAGCTTATCGTCGGACAGGGTGATCTATGGCTACACCTTC.

This sequence joins TRBV9 and TRBJ2-7, with TRBD2 matching 10 bases. Germline CDR1 reads SGDLS; CDR2 reads YYNGEE. CDR3 length: 13 residues. The V segment lost 7 bases and the J segment 6 bases; nucleotides outside the gene matches: 7. CDR3 sequence reads: CASCIGLAVEQYF. The CDR3 bases are TGTGCCAGCTGCATAGGACTAGCGGTCGAGCAGTACTTC. Based on the CDR3 plus reference TRBV9 and TRBJ2-7, the full variable domain is DSGVTQTPKHLITATGQRVTLRCSPRSGDLSVYWYQQSLDQGLQFLIQYYNGEERAKGNILERFSAQQFPDLHSELNLSSLELGDSALYFCASCIGLAVEQYFGPGTRLTVT.

The chain couples TRBV4-1 to TRBJ1-1, with D perhaps TRBD1 (6 bases). Per germline, CDR1 MGHRA and CDR2 YSYEKL. The CDR3 spans 14 residues. The V end lost 0 bases, the J end lost 1 base, and 6 bases lay between the germline ends. The CDR3, as DNA: TGCGCCAGCAGCCAAGAACAGGGGAACACTGAAGCTTTCTTT. It specifies CASSQEQGNTEAFF.

This clone was seen only once. The chain recombines TRBV5-4 with TRBJ1-5, with 10 bases identical to TRBD1. Looked up from germline, CDR1 is SGHNT and CDR2 is YYREEE (reference sequence). V was pared by 9 bases and J by 4 bases, with 7 bases of the junction left unmatched. This CDR3 is built from 14 residues. CDR3 nucleotide sequence: TGTGCCAACCGACAGGGGGCACGGAATCAGCCCCAGCATTTT. Encoded protein: CANRQGARNQPQHF.

The chain has TRBV9 and TRBJ2-3; 7 bases align to TRBD1. In germline, CDR1 is SGDLS, CDR2 YYNGEE. After removal of 5 bases from V and 2 bases from J, the junction contained 8 bases not matched to a gene. The length of the CDR3 is 15 residues. CDR3 bases: TGTGCCAGCAGGAGACAGGGACACCTCACAGATACGCAGTATTTT. Its translation is CASRRQGHLTDTQYF.

This sequence joins TRBV19 and TRBJ2-3, with TRBD2 identical over 7 bases. This CDR3 is 16 amino acids long. From germline, CDR1 is LNHDA and CDR2 SQIVND (reference sequence). V shed 5 bases, J shed 4 bases, and the junction held 12 bases outside the gene matches. This CDR3 reads CASSVMAGRGPDTQYF. CDR3 DNA sequence: TGTGCCAGTAGTGTCATGGCGGGGAGGGGCCCAGATACGCAGTATTTT.

This chain joins TRBV27 and TRBJ1-2; TRBD1 matches at 7 bases. J gave up 2 bases and V 6 bases, and 12 bases lay outside the gene matches. The germline CDR1 and CDR2 sequences are MNHEY and SMNVEV (reference sequence). The CDR3 contains 16 residues. The CDR3 bases are TGTGCCAGCAGCCCTACATATAAGGGACAGAACTATGGCTACACCTTC. Translated, it gives CASSPTYKGQNYGYTF.

Concerning this clone itself: Relative to the germline gene, one junction end is altered; a read error may explain this. The chain recombines TRBV7-9 with TRBJ1-2, with a weak D call TRBD1 (5 bases). The CDR3 sequence is 15 residues long. Germline-derived CDR1 and CDR2 are SEHNR and FQNEAQ (reference sequence). Here the CDR3 reads CASSLVQGPVYVYTF. The CDR3 DNA is TGTGCCAGCAGCTTAGTCCAGGGTCCGGTGTATGTCTACACCTTC.

This chain joins TRBV28 and TRBJ2-7; no reliable D call. This CDR3 is 11 amino acids long. Germline V gene data show CDR1 as MDHEN and CDR2 as SYDVKM. The V gene lost 1 base and the J gene lost 5 bases, with 3 bases spanning the gap. CDR3 protein: CASSLFNEQYF. The DNA for the CDR3 is TGTGCCAGCAGTTTATTTAACGAGCAGTACTTC.

The chain has TRBV6-6 and TRBJ2-3; 8 nucleotides match TRBD1. J lost 5 bases, V lost 9 bases, and 16 bases had no gene match. Germline values: CDR1 MNHNY, CDR2 SVGAGI (reference sequence). The CDR3 loop spans 16 amino acids. The CDR3 sequence: CASDLTAGGGKDTQYF. CDR3 DNA sequence: TGTGCCAGTGACCTCACTGCAGGGGGCGGAAAAGATACGCAGTATTTT.

This chain connects TRBV5-6 to TRBJ1-2; TRBD1 aligns across 11 bases. V was pared by 2 bases and J by 6 bases, with 12 bases of the junction left unmatched. The V gene's germline CDR1 is SGHDT and CDR2 YYEEEE. This CDR3 has 17 amino acids. The CDR3 sequence: CASSFLGTGGTLDGYTF. The CDR3 nucleotides are TGTGCCAGCAGCTTCCTCGGGACAGGGGGAACCCTTGATGGCTACACCTTC.

The genes are TRBV9 and TRBJ2-1; TRBD2 matches 12 bases. CDR3 length: 18 residues. V shed 0 bases and J 7 bases; nucleotides not matched to a gene: 11. Germline CDR1 and CDR2: SGDLS and YYNGEE. CDR3 in DNA: TGTGCCAGCAGCGTAGAAGCTAGCGGGAGGGCTAGCAATAATGAGCAGTTCTTC. Protein: CASSVEASGRASNNEQFF.

The chain combines TRBV6-1 with TRBJ1-2; 9 bases are shared with TRBD1. J gave up 5 bases and V 3 bases, and 4 bases lay outside the gene matches. CDR1 is MNHNS and CDR2 is SASEGT in the germline V gene. The CDR3 is 14 amino acids. CDR3 in amino acids: CASSETGQGYGYTF. The CDR3 bases are TGTGCCAGCAGTGAGACTGGACAGGGGTATGGCTACACCTTC.

The chain joins TRBV18 to TRBJ1-2; maybe TRBD1 (6 bases). Germline CDR1 is KGHSH and CDR2 is LQKENI. The ends were cut back, 3 bases at V and 4 bases at J, with 15 bases in the middle. The CDR3 has 15 amino acids. CDR3 bases: TGTGCCAGCTCACCGCAGGGGACCCCACCCTATGGCTACACCTTC. It yields the protein CASSPQGTPPYGYTF.

The chain recombines TRBV4-1 with TRBJ2-7; D is unresolved. CDR1 and CDR2 from the germline V gene are MGHRA and YSYEKL. V was cut by 0 bases and J by 6 bases, with 12 bases left in between. CDR3 length equals 14 residues. CDR3 DNA: TGCGCCAGCAGCCAAGAGGTCAGTCGAACCGAGCAGTACTTC. This gives the protein CASSQEVSRTEQYF.